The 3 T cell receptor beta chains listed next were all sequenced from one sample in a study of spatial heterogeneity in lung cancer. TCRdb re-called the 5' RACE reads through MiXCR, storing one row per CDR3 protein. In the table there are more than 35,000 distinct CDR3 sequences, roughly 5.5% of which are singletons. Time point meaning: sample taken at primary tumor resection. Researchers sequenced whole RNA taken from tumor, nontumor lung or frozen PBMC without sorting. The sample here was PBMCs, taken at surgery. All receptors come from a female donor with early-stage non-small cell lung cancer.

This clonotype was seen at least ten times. CDR3 sequence: CASSLTAWELFF. The CDR3 DNA reads TGTGCCAGCAGTTTAACCGCTTGGGAGCTGTTTTTT. This chain uses TRBV12-3 or TRBV12-4 with TRBJ2-2; D call uncertain. This CDR3 region has 12 residues. Trimming shortened V by 2 bases and J by 9 bases, and 7 bases separated the two germline ends.

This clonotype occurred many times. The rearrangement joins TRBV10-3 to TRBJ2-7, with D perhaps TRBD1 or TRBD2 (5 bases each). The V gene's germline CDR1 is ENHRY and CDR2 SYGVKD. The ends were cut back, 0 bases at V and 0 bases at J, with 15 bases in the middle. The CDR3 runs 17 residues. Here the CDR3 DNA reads TGTGCCATCAGTGAGTCAGAGGGGAGACGGACCTCCTACGAGCAGTACTTC. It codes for CAISESEGRRTSYEQYF.

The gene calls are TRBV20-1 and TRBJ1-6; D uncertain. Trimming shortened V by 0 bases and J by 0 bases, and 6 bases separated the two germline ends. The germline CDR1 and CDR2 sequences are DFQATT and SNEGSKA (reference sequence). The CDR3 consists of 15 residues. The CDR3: CSARDGSSYNSPLHF. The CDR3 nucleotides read TGCAGTGCTAGAGATGGTAGCTCCTATAATTCACCCCTCCACTTT.